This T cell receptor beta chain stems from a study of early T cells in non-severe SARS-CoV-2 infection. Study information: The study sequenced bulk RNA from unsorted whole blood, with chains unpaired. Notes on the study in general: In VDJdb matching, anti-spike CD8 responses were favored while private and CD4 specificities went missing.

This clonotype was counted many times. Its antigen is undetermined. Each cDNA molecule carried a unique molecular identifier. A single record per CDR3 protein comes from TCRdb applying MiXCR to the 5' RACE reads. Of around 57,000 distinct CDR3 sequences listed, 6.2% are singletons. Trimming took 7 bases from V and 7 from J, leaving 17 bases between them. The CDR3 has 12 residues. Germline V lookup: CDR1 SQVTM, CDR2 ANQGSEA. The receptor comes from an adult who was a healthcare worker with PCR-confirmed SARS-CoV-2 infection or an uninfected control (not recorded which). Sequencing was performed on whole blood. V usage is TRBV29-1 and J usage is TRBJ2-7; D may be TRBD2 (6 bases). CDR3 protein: CSGGLSSGEQYF. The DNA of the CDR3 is TGCAGCGGGGGACTCTCCTCCGGGGAGCAGTACTTC.